Below, 29 T cell receptor beta chains from the same sample are listed, as sequenced in a study of blood T cell repertoires in COVID-19. Only in-frame clones appear in the TCRdb table, and some are missing; sequencing was by immunoSEQ multiplex PCR. The table includes approximately 350,000 clones, about four fifths detected once. The sample was peripheral blood. The receptors were sampled from a man under 40 with active or convalescent COVID-19.

In its sample, this clone was seen once. V gene TRBV5-1 combines with J gene TRBJ1-2; weak D call: TRBD1 (6 bases). Per germline, CDR1 SGHRS and CDR2 YFSETQ. This CDR3 region has 15 residues. Trimming removed 4 bases from V and 6 bases from J, with 19 bases in between. The CDR3 DNA is TGCGCCAGCAGCCGACTCTCGCGACAGGTCCATGGCTACACCTTC. It specifies CASSRLSRQVHGYTF.

The chain is built from TRBV9 and TRBJ2-1; 12 bases align to TRBD2. Losses at the gene ends were 1 base for V and 7 bases for J; bases not matched to a gene: 9. The CDR3 spans 17 residues. From germline, CDR1 is SGDLS and CDR2 YYNGEE. As DNA, the CDR3 is TGTGCCAGCAGCGTATATTCACTAGCGGGAGGTGGAAATGAGCAGTTCTTC. Protein product: CASSVYSLAGGGNEQFF.

The rearrangement joins TRBV5-1 to TRBJ1-5, with no clear D. Germline V gene lookup returns CDR1 SGHRS and CDR2 YFSETQ. Trimming left V 4 bases short and J 6 bases short, with 14 bases between. CDR3 size: 14 residues. CDR3 sequence: CASSPSGFGQPQHF. The DNA of the CDR3 is TGCGCCAGCAGCCCATCGGGTTTCGGTCAGCCCCAGCATTTT.

This chain's CDR3 is CASSYEGVVQPQHF. CDR3 nucleotides: TGTGCCAGCAGTTACGAGGGTGTAGTGCAGCCCCAGCATTTT. The chain recombines TRBV6-2 or TRBV6-3 with TRBJ1-5, with D unclear. Trimming cost V 2 bases and J 7 bases, with 12 bases left between them. CDR3 length: 14 amino acids. Germline CDR1 is MNHEY and CDR2 is SVGEGT.

This clone occurred a few times. The V and J genes are TRBV6-5 and TRBJ2-1; possibly TRBD2 for D (6 bases). Trimming removed 6 bases at V and 8 bases at J, with 20 bases between. The V gene's germline CDR1 is MNHEY and CDR2 SVGAGI. The CDR3 runs 15 residues. CDR3: CASSPPLGGMDEQFF. The CDR3 DNA is TGTGCCAGCAGCCCCCCACTGGGAGGAATGGATGAGCAGTTCTTC.

The genes are TRBV4-3 and TRBJ2-2, with D perhaps matching TRBD1 (5 bases). The CDR3 length is 14 residues. Trimming took off 1 base at V and 7 bases at J, with 10 bases between the two ends. The germline V gene encodes CDR1 LGHNA and CDR2 YSLEER. CDR3: CASSQVKGIGELFF. CDR3 DNA sequence: TGCGCCAGCAGCCAAGTAAAGGGGATCGGGGAGCTGTTTTTT.

V and J are TRBV19 and TRBJ2-1, with D perhaps matching TRBD2 (5 bases). The CDR3 contains 15 residues. Trimming took off 3 bases at V and 0 bases at J, with 9 bases between the two ends. Per germline, CDR1 LNHDA and CDR2 SQIVND (reference sequence). CDR3 DNA sequence: TGTGCCAGTAGTATCGAGGACTTCTCCTACAATGAGCAGTTCTTC. Translation: CASSIEDFSYNEQFF.

The chain links TRBV3-1 (or the pseudogene TRBV3-2) to TRBJ2-1; 7 bases line up with TRBD2. The J segment lost 4 bases and the V segment lost 1 base, leaving 16 bases of the junction unmatched. The CDR3 consists of 19 residues. Germline CDR1 is LGHDT and CDR2 is YNNKEL (reference sequence). This CDR3 reads CASSQAWTGRISLYNEQFF. The CDR3 DNA reads as TGTGCCAGCAGCCAAGCTTGGACCGGGAGGATTAGCCTTTACAATGAGCAGTTCTTC.

The chain combines TRBV3-1 (or the pseudogene TRBV3-2) with TRBJ1-2; no clear D gene. The CDR3 sequence is 13 residues long. Per germline, CDR1 LGHDT and CDR2 YNNKEL (reference sequence). V gave up 1 base and J gave up 7 bases, with 10 bases separating them. The CDR3, as DNA: TGTGCCAGCAGCCAAGTTATCCGAGCTGGCTACACCTTC. This gives the protein CASSQVIRAGYTF.

V gene TRBV9 combines with J gene TRBJ2-3; D may be TRBD2 (6 bases). The ends were cut back, 0 bases at V and 3 bases at J, with 26 bases in the middle. The CDR3 is 20 residues long. Germline V gene sequence: CDR1 SGDLS, CDR2 YYNGEE. The CDR3 region is CASSVAGGNRQSFVTDTQYF. Written as DNA, the CDR3 is TGTGCCAGCAGCGTAGCAGGAGGGAACCGACAGAGCTTCGTTACAGATACGCAGTATTTT.

The chain recombines TRBV30 with TRBJ2-1, with 9 bases fitting TRBD2. CDR3 length: 14 amino acids. Germline lookup yields CDR1 GTSNPN and CDR2 SVGIG (reference sequence). This CDR3 reads CVLEFAGGQAEQFF. DNA for the CDR3: TGTGTCCTGGAATTCGCGGGGGGGCAGGCTGAGCAGTTCTTC.

The chain recombines TRBV7-9 with TRBJ2-3; D not resolved. Germline V gives CDR1 SEHNR, CDR2 FQNEAQ (reference sequence). The V end lost 5 bases, the J end lost 2 bases, and 11 bases lay between the germline ends. This CDR3 has 14 amino acids. The CDR3 loop is CASSPRGPTDTQYF. The CDR3 nucleotides read TGTGCCAGCAGCCCTAGAGGCCCCACAGATACGCAGTATTTT.

V and J are TRBV11-3 and TRBJ1-2; D uncertain. CDR1 is SGHNT and CDR2 is YENEEA in the germline V gene. The CDR3 length is 13 residues. Trimming pared 0 bases from V and 8 bases from J, leaving 10 bases between. The CDR3 nucleotides are TGTGCCAGCAGCTTAGATTCTATATTAGGCTACACCTTC. This encodes CASSLDSILGYTF.

The V gene is TRBV4-3, the J gene TRBJ2-2; D gene unclear. The CDR3 consists of 15 residues. Trimming pared 1 base from V and 0 bases from J, leaving 6 bases between. The V gene's germline CDR1 is LGHNA and CDR2 YSLEER. CDR3 sequence: CASSQGTANTGELFF. CDR3 DNA sequence: TGCGCCAGCAGCCAAGGCACAGCGAACACCGGGGAGCTGTTTTTT.

The chain couples TRBV7-9 to TRBJ2-3; TRBD2 matches 7 bases. Losses at the gene ends were 5 bases for V and 2 bases for J; bases not matched to a gene: 4. The CDR3 sequence is 14 residues long. CDR1 is SEHNR and CDR2 is FQNEAQ in the germline V gene (reference sequence). CDR3 DNA: TGTGCCAGCAGCGCGGGACTATTCACAGATACGCAGTATTTT. Its translation is CASSAGLFTDTQYF.

The chain joins TRBV4-1 to TRBJ2-4; D unclear. The V and J ends lost 0 bases and 0 bases respectively, with 15 bases between them. Germline V lookup: CDR1 MGHRA, CDR2 YSYEKL. The CDR3 length is 18 residues. The CDR3 DNA reads TGCGCCAGCAGCCAAGACCCCCTCCTCGTATCAGCCAAAAACATTCAGTACTTC. This gives the protein CASSQDPLLVSAKNIQYF.

The chain links TRBV19 to TRBJ2-1; 14 bases align to TRBD2. The CDR3 length is 14 residues. CDR1 is LNHDA, CDR2 SQIVND, per germline (reference sequence). V was pared by 6 bases and J by 10 bases, with 5 bases of the junction left unmatched. CDR3 in amino acids: CASSGLAGGGEQFF. CDR3 DNA: TGTGCCAGTAGCGGACTAGCGGGGGGTGGGGAGCAGTTCTTC.

The chain is built from TRBV11-3 and TRBJ2-1; TRBD2 aligns across 9 bases. The germline gives CDR1 SGHNT, CDR2 YENEEA. The CDR3 totals 15 residues. The V gene end was trimmed by 4 bases and the J gene end by 5 bases; junction bases not matched to a gene: 6. The CDR3 DNA sequence: TGTGCCAGCAGCTCCAGCGGGGGGCCCGACAATGAGCAGTTCTTC. It yields the protein CASSSSGGPDNEQFF.

The chain has TRBV3-1 (or the pseudogene TRBV3-2) and TRBJ2-7; 10 positions match TRBD2. CDR1 is LGHDT, CDR2 YNNKEL, per germline (reference sequence). J was trimmed by 5 bases and V by 4 bases; bases with no gene match: 11. The CDR3 totals 16 residues. The CDR3 spells CASSPTEAGGWNEQYF. CDR3 sequence (DNA): TGTGCCAGCAGCCCCACGGAAGCGGGAGGGTGGAACGAGCAGTACTTC.

The genes are TRBV9 and TRBJ2-4, with D perhaps TRBD2 (6 bases). CDR3 length: 16 residues. Per germline, CDR1 SGDLS and CDR2 YYNGEE. V shed 0 bases and J shed 0 bases, with 10 bases lying between them. The DNA for the CDR3 is TGTGCCAGCAGCGTAGGTGGGGGGATAGCCAAAAACATTCAGTACTTC. It specifies CASSVGGGIAKNIQYF. The whole variable domain, filled in from reference TRBV9 and TRBJ2-4, reads DSGVTQTPKHLITATGQRVTLRCSPRSGDLSVYWYQQSLDQGLQFLIQYYNGEERAKGNILERFSAQQFPDLHSELNLSSLELGDSALYFCASSVGGGIAKNIQYFGAGTRLSVL.

This clone has a single count. The chain is built from TRBV5-1 and TRBJ1-1, with 9 bases identical to TRBD1. The CDR3 totals 15 residues. The ends lost 0 bases at V and 7 bases at J; junction bases unmatched: 7. Germline CDR1 and CDR2: SGHRS and YFSETQ. This chain's CDR3 is CASSLGAGTGYEAFF. DNA for the CDR3: TGCGCCAGCAGCTTGGGGGCCGGGACAGGGTATGAAGCTTTCTTT. Full variable domain (outside the CDR3, taken from reference TRBV5-1 and TRBJ1-1): KAGVTQTPRYLIKTRGQQVTLSCSPISGHRSVSWYQQTPGQGLQFLFEYFSETQRNKGNFPGRFSGRQFSNSRSEMNVSTLELGDSALYLCASSLGAGTGYEAFFGQGTRLTVV.

V is TRBV3-1 (or the pseudogene TRBV3-2) and J is TRBJ2-5, with 11 bases fitting TRBD2. Germline loops: CDR1 LGHDT, CDR2 YNNKEL (reference sequence). With V trimmed by 0 bases and J by 1 base, 10 bases remained unmatched. The CDR3 is 19 amino acids. CDR3 nucleotide sequence: TGTGCCAGCAGCCAAGACCCCACCTTACTAGCGGGAGCCCAAGAGACCCAGTACTTC. Residues: CASSQDPTLLAGAQETQYF.

This clone was picked up one time. The chain has TRBV10-3 and TRBJ2-1; 15 bases are shared with TRBD2. Germline V gives CDR1 ENHRY, CDR2 SYGVKD. The length of the CDR3 is 19 residues. J was trimmed by 4 bases and V by 4 bases; bases with no gene match: 11. The CDR3 DNA follows: TGTGCCATCAGTGGGACTAGCGGGGGGGCACGGGGTCCTTACAATGAGCAGTTCTTC. Amino acids: CAISGTSGGARGPYNEQFF.

The J gene is TRBJ2-1, the V gene TRBV6-4; D perhaps matches TRBD2 (5 bases). The CDR3 is 12 amino acids. Germline V CDR1 and CDR2: MRHNA, SNTAGT. The CDR3 here is CRSALALDEQFF. The CDR3 DNA is TGTCGCAGTGCCCTAGCTTTGGATGAGCAGTTCTTC.

The V call is TRBV4-1, the J call TRBJ1-6; maybe TRBD1 (6 bases). The germline CDR1 and CDR2 sequences are MGHRA and YSYEKL. Between the trimmed V and J ends, which lost 4 bases and 7 bases, there was a span of 17 bases. This CDR3 is 16 amino acids long. CDR3 DNA: TGCGCCAGCAGCCCCCCGAACAGGGCGATAAATTCACCCCTCCACTTT. Its protein is CASSPPNRAINSPLHF.

This chain connects TRBV7-3 to TRBJ2-3, with a possible D match to TRBD2 (6 bases). The CDR3 spans 15 residues. Trimming pared 5 bases from V and 0 bases from J, leaving 12 bases between. Germline loops: CDR1 SGHTA, CDR2 FQGTGA. CDR3 in DNA: TGTGCCAGCAGCCTAGGACTACCAAGCACAGATACGCAGTATTTT. Protein: CASSLGLPSTDTQYF.

The chain carries TRBV4-3 and TRBJ1-4; no clear D gene. This CDR3 spans 16 amino acids. With 1 base removed from V and 6 bases from J, the gap between germline ends came to 15 bases. Germline V gene data show CDR1 as LGHNA and CDR2 as YSLEER. For the CDR3, the DNA is TGCGCCAGCAGCCAAGGAGCACTCGTGAGGCATGAAAAACTGTTTTTT. Its translation is CASSQGALVRHEKLFF.

This clone was counted a single time. V and J are TRBV12-3 or TRBV12-4 and TRBJ1-1; D unresolved. V was shortened by 1 base and J by 1 base, with 4 bases between the two germline ends. The CDR3 is 13 amino acids. The CDR3 region has the DNA TGTGCCAGCAGTTTAGTCGGGAACACTGAAGCTTTCTTT. Residues: CASSLVGNTEAFF.

Comments on this clone: The junction departs from germline at one end; a sequencing error may be responsible. The CDR3 loop is CAARPDRGNLVYGYTF. The CDR3 nucleotides read TGTGCCGCCAGACCAGACAGGGGGAATTTGGTCTATGGCTACACCTTC. The rearrangement links TRBV24-1 to TRBJ1-2; 9 nucleotides align to TRBD1. The CDR3 length is 16 residues. Germline CDR1 reads KGHDR; CDR2 reads SFDVKD.